Shown below are 29 T cell receptor beta chains from a single sample sequenced in a study of T-cell memory formation after mild COVID-19. TCRdb itself ran the 5' RACE reads through MiXCR, one entry per CDR3 protein. Here the sample spans roughly 250,000 distinct CDR3 sequences, less than 20% being singletons. The sequencing input was PBMCs or a T cell subset sorted from them (not recorded which). All receptors come from a man younger than 35 who had mild COVID-19 (a few samples of this study predate the infection). Cell type and time point are not known.

This clonotype was observed many times. The gene calls are TRBV7-8 and TRBJ2-7; the D is unclear. Trimming stripped 5 bases from V and 5 bases from J, with 13 bases between. The CDR3 totals 13 residues. From germline, CDR1 is SGHVS and CDR2 FQNEAQ. CDR3: CASSLSRIDEQYV. Written as DNA, the CDR3 is TGTGCCAGCAGCCTTAGTCGCATCGACGAGCAGTACGTC.

This chain links TRBV10-3 with TRBJ2-7; 9 bases line up with TRBD2. The CDR3 is made up of 15 amino acids. Germline trimming cut 2 bases from V and 4 bases from J; bases unmatched to any gene: 6. Germline V gene lookup returns CDR1 ENHRY and CDR2 SYGVKD. The CDR3 protein is CAISEPGLALYEQYF. In DNA form, the CDR3 reads TGTGCCATCAGTGAGCCCGGACTAGCGCTGTACGAGCAGTACTTC.

This clonotype was observed a single time. This chain uses TRBV12-3 or TRBV12-4 with TRBJ1-2; D remains ambiguous. The CDR3 has 13 residues. V lost 6 bases, J lost 2 bases, and 10 bases lay in between. CDR3 nucleotides: TGTGCCAGCAGCCCCGAATCCAACTATGGCTACACCTTC. This codes for CASSPESNYGYTF.

This clonotype was detected a few times. The chain has TRBV7-2 and TRBJ1-2; 9 nucleotides agree with TRBD1. CDR3 length equals 14 residues. V gave up 4 bases and J gave up 5 bases; unmatched junction bases: 5. Germline values: CDR1 SGHTA, CDR2 FQGNSA. The CDR3: CASSWPGQGYGYTF. The CDR3 DNA follows: TGTGCCAGCAGCTGGCCGGGACAGGGATATGGCTACACCTTC.

Concerning this clonotype itself: The junction and the germline gene differ at one end; a read error may be behind it. The V and J genes are TRBV27 and TRBJ2-1; D not resolved. The CDR3 runs to 13 residues. Germline CDR1 and CDR2: MNHEY and SMNVEV (reference sequence). The CDR3 DNA sequence: TGTGCCAGCAGTTTTGACGGCGGTAATGAGCAGTTATTC. Translation: CASSFDGGNEQLF.

V is TRBV18 and J is TRBJ1-5; D is unresolved. Trimming stripped 6 bases from V and 1 base from J, with 7 bases between. This CDR3 has 13 residues. The germline gives CDR1 KGHSH, CDR2 LQKENI. CDR3 loop: CASSNQSNQPQHF. CDR3 DNA sequence: TGTGCCAGCTCTAATCAGAGCAATCAGCCCCAGCATTTT.

This chain connects TRBV5-1 to TRBJ2-1; possibly TRBD1 for D (6 bases). In germline, CDR1 is SGHRS, CDR2 YFSETQ. V was pared by 4 bases and J by 0 bases, with 14 bases between. The CDR3 covers 16 residues. Here the CDR3 DNA reads TGCGCCAGCAGCCTAGCTGGGACACCCTCCTACAATGAGCAGTTCTTC. It encodes CASSLAGTPSYNEQFF.

Details on this clonotype: This clone may be a read error of a much larger clone one base away. This sequence joins TRBV5-1 and TRBJ2-3; D is perhaps TRBD1 or TRBD2 (5 bases each). The CDR3 sequence is 14 residues long. Trimming removed 1 base at V and 9 bases at J, with 15 bases between. CDR1 and CDR2 (germline): SGHRS, YFSETQ. The CDR3 DNA reads as TGCGCCAGCAGCTTGAGGGCCCGGGGCGACACGCAGTATTTT. Its translation: CASSLRARGDTQYF.

The chain carries TRBV7-2 and TRBJ1-1; no clear D. From germline, CDR1 is SGHTA and CDR2 FQGNSA. V was cut by 1 base and J by 4 bases, with 13 bases left in between. This CDR3 contains 15 residues. CDR3: CASSLEDPLTTEAFF. The CDR3 bases are TGTGCCAGCAGCTTAGAGGACCCATTAACCACTGAAGCTTTCTTT.

A remark on this clonotype: One end of the junction varies from germline; a read error may be responsible. The chain uses TRBV7-9 and TRBJ2-1, with 12 bases matching TRBD2. The CDR3 is 13 amino acids. CDR1 is SEHNR and CDR2 is FQNEAQ in the germline V gene (reference sequence). This chain's CDR3 is CASSFHLAGGMIF. CDR3 coding DNA: TGTGCCAGCAGCTTCCACCTAGCGGGGGGGATGATCTTC. Drawing the rest from reference TRBV7-9 and TRBJ2-1, the complete variable domain is DTGVSQNPRHKITKRGQNVTFRCDPISEHNRLYWYRQTLGQGPEFLTYFQNEAQLEKSRLLSDRFSAERPKGSFSTLEIQRTEQGDSAMYLCASSFHLAGGMIFGPGTRLTVL.

The V gene is TRBV20-1, the J gene TRBJ2-3; 7 bases are shared with TRBD2. Trimming cost V 0 bases and J 0 bases; bases outside gene matches: 6. Looked up from germline, CDR1 is DFQATT and CDR2 is SNEGSKA (reference sequence). The CDR3 is 16 amino acids. The CDR3 reads CSARDVSGSSTDTQYF. The CDR3 nucleotides read TGCAGTGCTAGAGATGTTAGCGGGTCTAGCACAGATACGCAGTATTTT.

The chain employs TRBV2 and TRBJ2-1, with D tentatively TRBD2 (6 bases). Germline lookup yields CDR1 SNHLY and CDR2 FYNNEI. Trimming took 4 bases from V and 5 from J, leaving 15 bases between them. This CDR3 comprises 15 residues. CDR3 DNA: TGTGCCAGCAGTGTGTGGGCGGGGAGCAACAATGAGCAGTTCTTC. This codes for CASSVWAGSNNEQFF.

This clonotype came up a few times. This rearrangement joins TRBV20-1 to TRBJ2-5; TRBD1 might be the D (6 bases). Trimming removed 6 bases from V and 1 base from J, with 15 bases in between. This CDR3 spans 14 amino acids. CDR1 and CDR2 (germline): DFQATT, SNEGSKA (reference sequence). The CDR3 reads CSATPGTPQETQYF. In DNA form, the CDR3 reads TGCAGTGCAACGCCTGGGACACCCCAAGAGACCCAGTACTTC.

V and J are TRBV20-1 and TRBJ1-1; D is perhaps TRBD1 (5 bases). V was cut by 5 bases and J by 2 bases, with 6 bases left in between. Germline CDR1 reads DFQATT; CDR2 reads SNEGSKA (reference sequence). The CDR3 totals 11 residues. DNA of the CDR3: TGCAGTGCTGGGACCAACACTGAAGCTTTCTTT. Translating it yields CSAGTNTEAFF.

The chain couples TRBV29-1 to TRBJ2-7; D might be TRBD2 (5 bases). Trimming pared 0 bases from V and 0 bases from J, leaving 6 bases between. The V gene's germline CDR1 is SQVTM and CDR2 ANQGSEA. This CDR3 has 13 amino acids. The CDR3 loop is CSVEDAGSYEQYF. CDR3 DNA sequence: TGCAGCGTTGAAGATGCGGGCTCCTACGAGCAGTACTTC.

This clonotype was seen a few times. The rearrangement links TRBV5-4 to TRBJ2-1; D gene unclear. The CDR3 totals 13 residues. Trimming left V 1 base short and J 7 bases short, with 9 bases between. Germline V gene data show CDR1 as SGHNT and CDR2 as YYREEE (reference sequence). The CDR3 sequence is CASSLNLENEQFF. In DNA, the CDR3 is TGTGCCAGCAGCTTGAACCTAGAGAATGAGCAGTTCTTC. The variable domain in full, with the rest retrieved from reference TRBV5-4 and TRBJ2-1, is ETGVTQSPTHLIKTRGQQVTLRCSSQSGHNTVSWYQQALGQGPQFIFQYYREEENGRGNFPPRFSGLQFPNYSSELNVNALELDDSALYLCASSLNLENEQFFGPGTRLTVL.

The chain combines TRBV20-1 with TRBJ2-3; D not resolved. Trimming took 8 bases from V and 1 from J, leaving 7 bases between them. The germline V gene encodes CDR1 DFQATT and CDR2 SNEGSKA (reference sequence). The CDR3 loop spans 11 amino acids. CDR3 sequence (DNA): TGCAGTCTCTCCCGCACAGATACGCAGTATTTT. Translated, it gives CSLSRTDTQYF.

This clonotype was seen at least ten times. V and J are TRBV20-1 and TRBJ2-3, with D perhaps matching TRBD1 or TRBD2 (5 bases each). V lost 5 bases to trimming and J lost 0 bases, with 21 bases between them. The CDR3 is 17 residues long. The germline gives CDR1 DFQATT, CDR2 SNEGSKA (reference sequence). CDR3 DNA: TGCAGTGCTTTCAACCCCTTGGTCAGGGAGAGCACAGATACGCAGTATTTT. It yields the protein CSAFNPLVRESTDTQYF.

This CDR3 is CASSSGTGSPLHF. The CDR3 DNA is TGCGCCAGCAGCTCCGGGACTGGGTCACCCCTCCACTTT. This rearrangement joins TRBV5-1 to TRBJ1-6, with a possible D match to TRBD1 (5 bases). The germline CDR1 and CDR2 sequences are SGHRS and YFSETQ. The CDR3 consists of 13 residues. The V gene lost 3 bases and the J gene lost 10 bases, with 11 bases spanning the gap.

V usage is TRBV2 and J usage is TRBJ2-5; tentative D call: TRBD2 (6 bases). V gave up 5 bases and J gave up 4 bases, with 17 bases separating them. There are 15 residues in the CDR3. The germline CDR1 and CDR2 sequences are SNHLY and FYNNEI. This chain's CDR3 is CASSPRELAGETQYF. The CDR3 coding sequence is TGTGCCAGCAGTCCACGGGAACTAGCTGGAGAGACCCAGTACTTC.

This clonotype was counted a few times. The genes are TRBV7-2 and TRBJ2-7, with 8 nucleotides matching TRBD1. Germline values: CDR1 SGHTA, CDR2 FQGNSA. The CDR3 has 15 residues. Unmatched junction bases numbered 9, after V lost 5 bases and J lost 3 bases. CDR3 amino acids: CASSPGQGSDYEQYV. The CDR3 DNA reads TGTGCCAGCAGCCCCGGACAGGGTTCAGACTACGAGCAGTACGTC.

The chain employs TRBV2 and TRBJ1-6; no clear D. The V gene lost 6 bases and the J gene lost 1 base, with 7 bases spanning the gap. The CDR3 covers 14 residues. Germline V CDR1 and CDR2: SNHLY, FYNNEI. CDR3 in amino acids: CASREGSYNSPLHF. For the CDR3, the DNA is TGTGCCAGCAGGGAGGGTTCCTATAATTCACCCCTCCACTTT.

This clonotype showed up just a few times. The J gene is TRBJ2-3, the V gene TRBV6-5; 8 nucleotides agree with TRBD2. The CDR3 spans 15 residues. In germline, CDR1 is MNHEY, CDR2 SVGAGI. Trimming cost V 2 bases and J 2 bases; bases outside gene matches: 3. The CDR3 loop reads CASSYEAGDTDTQYF. For the CDR3, the DNA is TGTGCCAGCAGTTACGAAGCGGGGGACACAGATACGCAGTATTTT.

The chain uses TRBV5-1 and TRBJ2-2; TRBD1 might be the D (5 bases). CDR1 and CDR2 (germline): SGHRS, YFSETQ. The CDR3 totals 15 residues. V gave up 0 bases and J gave up 7 bases, with 13 bases separating them. CDR3 coding DNA: TGCGCCAGCAGCTTGGAGGGTCAGGGCCACGGGGAGCTGTTTTTT. As protein: CASSLEGQGHGELFF.

This clonotype showed up just a few times. The V call is TRBV5-1, the J call TRBJ2-1; possibly TRBD1 or TRBD2 for D (5 bases each). The germline CDR1 and CDR2 sequences are SGHRS and YFSETQ. Trimming stripped 0 bases from V and 9 bases from J, with 19 bases between. The CDR3 loop spans 16 amino acids. The CDR3 sequence: CASSLALRTLGSEQFF. CDR3 coding DNA: TGCGCCAGCAGCTTGGCCCTCCGGACACTGGGGAGTGAGCAGTTCTTC.

The chain links TRBV6-2 or TRBV6-3 to TRBJ2-1; 9 nucleotides align to TRBD1. Germline V gene data show CDR1 as MNHEY and CDR2 as SVGEGT. With V trimmed by 2 bases and J by 4 bases, 6 bases remained unmatched. There are 16 residues in the CDR3. The CDR3 DNA is TGTGCCAGCAGTTACCTTGGGACAGGGTTTTACAATGAGCAGTTCTTC. This gives the protein CASSYLGTGFYNEQFF.

This chain joins TRBV24-1 and TRBJ1-5, with unresolved D. This CDR3 region has 13 residues. Germline V lookup: CDR1 KGHDR, CDR2 SFDVKD. The ends were cut back, 1 base at V and 5 bases at J, with 5 bases in the middle. The CDR3 protein is CATSDFADQPQHF. Written as DNA, the CDR3 is TGTGCCACCAGTGATTTTGCGGATCAGCCCCAGCATTTT.

This chain links TRBV20-1 with TRBJ1-4; D not certain. V was trimmed by 0 bases and J by 6 bases, leaving 11 bases between them. Germline V gives CDR1 DFQATT, CDR2 SNEGSKA (reference sequence). CDR3 length: 14 residues. The CDR3 reads CSAREASWDEKLFF. The CDR3 DNA is TGCAGTGCTAGAGAGGCGTCCTGGGATGAAAAACTGTTTTTT.

As DNA, the CDR3 is TGTGCCAGCAGCTCTCCTCTAGCGGGGGTCGAGACCCAGTACTTC. Its translation is CASSSPLAGVETQYF. The chain couples TRBV6-2 or TRBV6-3 to TRBJ2-5; TRBD2 matches 10 bases. The ends lost 6 bases at V and 5 bases at J; junction bases unmatched: 9. CDR3 length equals 15 residues. The germline V gene has CDR1 MNHEY and CDR2 SVGEGT.